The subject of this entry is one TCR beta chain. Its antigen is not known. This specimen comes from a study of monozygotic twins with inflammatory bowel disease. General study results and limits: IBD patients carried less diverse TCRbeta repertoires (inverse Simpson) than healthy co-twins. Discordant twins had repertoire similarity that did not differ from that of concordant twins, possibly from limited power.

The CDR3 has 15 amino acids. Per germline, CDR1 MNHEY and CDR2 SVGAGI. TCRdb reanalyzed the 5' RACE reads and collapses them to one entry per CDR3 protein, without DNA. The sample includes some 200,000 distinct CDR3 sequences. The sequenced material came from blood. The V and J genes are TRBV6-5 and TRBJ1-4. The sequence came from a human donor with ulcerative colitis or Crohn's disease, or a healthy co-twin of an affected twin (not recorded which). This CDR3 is CASSYSGATNEKLFF.